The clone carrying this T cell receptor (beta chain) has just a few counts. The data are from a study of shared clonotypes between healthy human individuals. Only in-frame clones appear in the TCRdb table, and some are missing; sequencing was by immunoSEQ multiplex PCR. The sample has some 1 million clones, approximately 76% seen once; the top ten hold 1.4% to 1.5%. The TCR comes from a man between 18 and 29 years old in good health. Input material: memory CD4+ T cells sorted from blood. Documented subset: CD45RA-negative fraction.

The CDR3: CASSLKGQGALGEQFF. The CDR3 DNA is TGCGCCAGCAGCTTAAAGGGACAGGGGGCTTTAGGAGAGCAGTTCTTC. The chain recombines TRBV5-1 with TRBJ2-1; 12 bases are shared with TRBD1. V shed 2 bases, J shed 10 bases, and the junction held 10 bases outside the gene matches. The CDR3 runs 16 residues. Germline-derived CDR1 and CDR2 are SGHRS and YFSETQ.